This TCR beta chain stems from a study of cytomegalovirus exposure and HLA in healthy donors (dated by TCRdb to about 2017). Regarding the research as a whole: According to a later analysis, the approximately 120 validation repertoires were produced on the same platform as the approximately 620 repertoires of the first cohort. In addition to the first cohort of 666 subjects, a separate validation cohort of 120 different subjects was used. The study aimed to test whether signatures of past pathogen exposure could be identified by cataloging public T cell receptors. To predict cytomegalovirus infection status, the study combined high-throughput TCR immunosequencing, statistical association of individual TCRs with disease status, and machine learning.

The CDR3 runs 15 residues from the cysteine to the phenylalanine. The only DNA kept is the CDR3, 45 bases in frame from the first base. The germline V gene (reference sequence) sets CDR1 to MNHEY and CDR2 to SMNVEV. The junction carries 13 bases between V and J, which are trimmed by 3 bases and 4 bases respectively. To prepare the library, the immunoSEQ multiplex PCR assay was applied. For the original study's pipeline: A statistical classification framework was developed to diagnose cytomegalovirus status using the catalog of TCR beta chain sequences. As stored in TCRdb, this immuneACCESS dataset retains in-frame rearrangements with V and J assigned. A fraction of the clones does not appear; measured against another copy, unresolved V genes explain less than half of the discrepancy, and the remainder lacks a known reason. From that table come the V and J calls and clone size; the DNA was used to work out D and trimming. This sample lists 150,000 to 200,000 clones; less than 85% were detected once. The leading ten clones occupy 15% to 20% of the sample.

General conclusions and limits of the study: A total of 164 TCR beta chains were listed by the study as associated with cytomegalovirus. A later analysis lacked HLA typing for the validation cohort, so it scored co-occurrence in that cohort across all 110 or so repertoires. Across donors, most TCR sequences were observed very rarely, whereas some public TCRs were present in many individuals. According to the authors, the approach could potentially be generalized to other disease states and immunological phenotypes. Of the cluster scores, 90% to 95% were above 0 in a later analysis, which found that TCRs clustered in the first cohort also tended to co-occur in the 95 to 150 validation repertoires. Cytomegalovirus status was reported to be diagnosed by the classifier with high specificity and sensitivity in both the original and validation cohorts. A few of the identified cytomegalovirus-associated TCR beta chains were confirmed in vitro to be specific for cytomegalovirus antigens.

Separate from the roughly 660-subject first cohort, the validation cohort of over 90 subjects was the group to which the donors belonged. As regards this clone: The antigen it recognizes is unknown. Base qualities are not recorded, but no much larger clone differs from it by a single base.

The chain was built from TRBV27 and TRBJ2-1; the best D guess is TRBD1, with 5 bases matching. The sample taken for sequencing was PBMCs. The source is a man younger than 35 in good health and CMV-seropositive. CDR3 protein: CASSFRGAAYNEQFF. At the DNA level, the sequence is TGTGCCAGCAGTTTCCGTGGGGCCGCGTACAATGAGCAGTTCTTC.